The 30 T cell receptor beta chains reported below all come from one sample, sequenced in a study of T cells in narcolepsy. Profiled with immunoSEQ multiplex PCR; TCRdb holds only in-frame clones, not every one. The sample comprises approximately 23,000 clones, 65% to 90% of which are singletons, and about 9.4% rests with the top ten. Sequenced material: memory (CD45RA-) CD4+ T cells from blood. The receptors derive from a human donor in good health.

The rearrangement joins TRBV2 to TRBJ2-7; 8 positions match TRBD1. J lost 2 bases, V lost 8 bases, and 8 bases had no gene match. CDR3 size: 14 residues. CDR1 is SNHLY and CDR2 is FYNNEI in the germline V gene. In DNA, the CDR3 is TGTGCCAGCGGTGTTGGCAGGGGGCCCTACGAGCAGTACTTC. This sequence encodes CASGVGRGPYEQYF.

The chain employs TRBV5-1 and TRBJ2-5; D is perhaps TRBD1 or TRBD2 (5 bases each). Germline V gene sequence: CDR1 SGHRS, CDR2 YFSETQ. V dropped 4 bases and J dropped 4 bases, with 17 bases sitting between them. This CDR3 has 15 residues. This chain's CDR3 is CASSLDGRAGETQYF. As DNA, the CDR3 is TGCGCCAGCAGCCTGGACGGCAGGGCGGGAGAGACCCAGTACTTC. The complete variable domain, with remaining parts taken from reference TRBV5-1 and TRBJ2-5, reads KAGVTQTPRYLIKTRGQQVTLSCSPISGHRSVSWYQQTPGQGLQFLFEYFSETQRNKGNFPGRFSGRQFSNSRSEMNVSTLELGDSALYLCASSLDGRAGETQYFGPGTRLLVL.

This clone has just one count. V is TRBV30 and J is TRBJ2-3, with a possible D match to TRBD2 (6 bases). Between the trimmed V and J ends, which lost 8 bases and 0 bases, there was a span of 15 bases. CDR1 GTSNPN and CDR2 SVGIG come from the germline V gene (reference sequence). This CDR3 contains 14 residues. Here the CDR3 DNA reads TGTGCCGGGGGGTGGATCCGGAGCACAGATACGCAGTATTTT. It yields the protein CAGGWIRSTDTQYF.

The table lists this clone with a count of one. The chain is built from TRBV7-2 and TRBJ2-3; the match to TRBD2 covers 14 bases. In germline, CDR1 is SGHTA, CDR2 FQGNSA. The CDR3 totals 16 residues. J lost 4 bases, V lost 4 bases, and 4 bases had no gene match. The CDR3 is CASSSSTSGRADTQYF. CDR3 nucleotide sequence: TGTGCCAGCAGCTCCTCGACTAGCGGGAGGGCAGATACGCAGTATTTT.

This clone turned up a few times. The rearrangement uses TRBV6-1 and TRBJ2-7, with D tentatively TRBD2 (5 bases). The CDR3 has 12 amino acids. V lost 10 bases and J lost 1, with 11 bases in between. Germline assignment: CDR1 MNHNS and CDR2 SASEGT. The CDR3 DNA reads TGTGCCACGACACGGGATTCCTACGAGCAGTACTTC. It is translated as CATTRDSYEQYF.

The chain joins TRBV5-6 to TRBJ2-7, with 10 nucleotides matching TRBD1. The CDR3 length is 15 residues. Trimming cost V 0 bases and J 2 bases; bases outside gene matches: 2. Looked up from germline, CDR1 is SGHDT and CDR2 is YYEEEE. CDR3 DNA sequence: TGTGCCAGCAGCTTGGTGGGGACAGGGGCCTACGAGCAGTACTTC. Residues: CASSLVGTGAYEQYF.

This chain joins TRBV11-3 and TRBJ2-5; 11 bases match TRBD1. The CDR3 sequence is 17 residues long. Germline trimming cut 4 bases from V and 2 bases from J; bases unmatched to any gene: 9. The V gene's germline CDR1 is SGHNT and CDR2 YENEEA. In nucleotides, the CDR3 is TGTGCCAGCAGCTCCACTTGGGACAGGGGGAATCAAGAGACCCAGTACTTC. It specifies CASSSTWDRGNQETQYF.

The V gene is TRBV28, the J gene TRBJ2-2, with a tentative D call TRBD2 (6 bases). Trimming removed 8 bases at V and 3 bases at J, with 10 bases between. Germline values: CDR1 MDHEN, CDR2 SYDVKM. The CDR3 runs to 13 residues. The CDR3 nucleotides are TGTGCCAGCGGGGGGATTGACACCGGGGAGCTGTTTTTT. Translated, it gives CASGGIDTGELFF.

This chain connects TRBV9 to TRBJ2-2; 7 positions agree with TRBD2. Germline-derived CDR1 and CDR2 are SGDLS and YYNGEE. There are 18 residues in the CDR3. The V and J ends lost 0 bases and 1 base, in that order; junction bases with no gene match: 9. The CDR3 DNA reads as TGTGCCAGCAGCGTAGCTAAGGGCGGGAGCCTGAACACCGGGGAGCTGTTTTTT. Residues: CASSVAKGGSLNTGELFF.

The chain carries TRBV18 and TRBJ2-2; D is ambiguous. Germline assignment: CDR1 KGHSH and CDR2 LQKENI. The CDR3 runs 13 residues. The germline V and J ends were trimmed by 3 bases and 7 bases, with 9 bases remaining between them. The CDR3 spells CASSPGPNGELFF. The CDR3 DNA sequence: TGTGCCAGCTCACCCGGACCAAACGGGGAGCTGTTTTTT.

The gene calls are TRBV27 and TRBJ2-7; 10 bases agree with TRBD1. The CDR3 contains 14 residues. The germline V gene has CDR1 MNHEY and CDR2 SMNVEV (reference sequence). The trim removed 6 bases at V and 6 bases at J, leaving 8 bases unmatched. The CDR3 loop reads CASRKDRGLVEQYF. CDR3 coding DNA: TGTGCCAGCAGAAAAGACAGGGGGCTTGTCGAGCAGTACTTC.

The rearrangement uses TRBV30 and TRBJ2-3; 11 bases map to TRBD2. V was pared by 3 bases and J by 4 bases, with 3 bases of the junction left unmatched. CDR1 and CDR2 from the germline V gene are GTSNPN and SVGIG (reference sequence). CDR3 length equals 14 residues. The CDR3 protein is CAWSRGLAADTQYF. The DNA for the CDR3 is TGTGCCTGGAGCAGGGGACTAGCGGCAGATACGCAGTATTTT.

For the CDR3, the DNA is TGTGCCAGCATCCGGCTGAACACTGAAGCTTTCTTT. Translation gives CASIRLNTEAFF. V is TRBV28 and J is TRBJ1-1; D is uncertain. This CDR3 has 12 amino acids. With 7 bases removed from V and 0 bases from J, the gap between germline ends came to 6 bases. The V gene's germline CDR1 is MDHEN and CDR2 SYDVKM.

This chain uses TRBV5-5 with TRBJ2-2; D remains unclear. The V gene's germline CDR1 is SGHKS and CDR2 YYEKEE (reference sequence). The germline V and J ends were trimmed by 0 bases and 1 base, with 7 bases remaining between them. This CDR3 is built from 15 residues. CDR3 DNA: TGTGCCAGCAGCTTGGCGTCAGTGAACACCGGGGAGCTGTTTTTT. This codes for CASSLASVNTGELFF. Supplemented by reference TRBV5-5 and TRBJ2-2, the full variable domain reads DAGVTQSPTHLIKTRGQQVTLRCSPISGHKSVSWYQQVLGQGPQFIFQYYEKEERGRGNFPDRFSARQFPNYSSELNVNALLLGDSALYLCASSLASVNTGELFFGEGSRLTVL.

The J gene is TRBJ2-1, the V gene TRBV11-2; 8 nucleotides line up with TRBD1. From germline, CDR1 is SGHAT and CDR2 FQNNGV. V dropped 2 bases and J dropped 7; count of bases not matched to a gene: 4. The CDR3 loop spans 14 amino acids. The CDR3 here is CASSLRQGMNEQFF. The CDR3 DNA follows: TGTGCCAGCAGCTTAAGACAGGGGATGAATGAGCAGTTCTTC. The whole variable domain, remainder taken from reference TRBV11-2 and TRBJ2-1, is EAGVAQSPRYKIIEKRQSVAFWCNPISGHATLYWYQQILGQGPKLLIQFQNNGVVDDSQLPKDRFSAERLKGVDSTLKIQPAKLEDSAVYLCASSLRQGMNEQFFGPGTRLTVL.

As for this clone: Mismatch with germline at one junction end may stem from a read error. J is TRBJ2-3 and V is TRBV5-1; D is uncertain. Germline V lookup: CDR1 SGHRS, CDR2 YFSETQ. CDR3 length equals 13 residues. For the CDR3, the DNA is TGCGCCAGCAGCCCATCGAACACAAATACGCAGTATTTT. Translated: CASSPSNTNTQYF.

This clone was picked up one time. The chain links TRBV9 to TRBJ2-1, with D possibly being TRBD1 (6 bases). The CDR3 spans 15 residues. Germline-derived CDR1 and CDR2 are SGDLS and YYNGEE. Trimming cost V 4 bases and J 0 bases, with 11 bases left between them. The CDR3 here is CASSITGSSYNEQFF. The CDR3 bases are TGTGCCAGCAGCATTACAGGGAGCTCCTACAATGAGCAGTTCTTC.

The DNA of the CDR3 is TGTGCCAGCAGCTTGACTAGCGGGAGTCGAGAGACCCAGTACTTC. Amino acid sequence: CASSLTSGSRETQYF. The chain has TRBV7-6 and TRBJ2-5; the match to TRBD2 covers 12 bases. Trimming took 3 bases from V and 4 from J; bases not matched to a gene: 3. CDR3 length equals 15 residues. Germline CDR1 SGHVS, CDR2 FNYEAQ.

V gene TRBV27 combines with J gene TRBJ2-7; the D gene could be TRBD1 or TRBD2 (6 bases each). The V gene lost 8 bases and the J gene lost 1 base, with 9 bases spanning the gap. The germline V gene has CDR1 MNHEY and CDR2 SMNVEV (reference sequence). The CDR3 consists of 12 residues. The CDR3 region has the DNA TGTGCCAGCTGGGGGGCTTCCTACGAGCAGTACTTC. It codes for CASWGASYEQYF.

The chain combines TRBV5-4 with TRBJ2-3, with 9 bases fitting TRBD2. V dropped 0 bases and J dropped 5; count of bases not matched to a gene: 7. CDR3 length: 16 amino acids. From germline, CDR1 is SGHNT and CDR2 YYREEE (reference sequence). The CDR3 region is CASSLGGSGSKDTQYF. The CDR3 region has the DNA TGTGCCAGCAGCTTGGGGGGTAGCGGGAGTAAAGATACGCAGTATTTT.

The J gene is TRBJ1-1, the V gene TRBV29-1, with no clear D. V was pared by 4 bases and J by 1 base, with 7 bases between. Germline-derived CDR1 and CDR2 are SQVTM and ANQGSEA. The CDR3 length is 12 residues. CDR3 residues: CSVVHWNTEAFF. For the CDR3, the DNA is TGCAGCGTTGTTCACTGGAACACTGAAGCTTTCTTT.

The chain has TRBV19 and TRBJ2-7, with 9 bases fitting TRBD1. The CDR3 length is 13 residues. V shed 7 bases, J shed 2 bases, and the junction held 3 bases outside the gene matches. CDR1 is LNHDA and CDR2 is SQIVND in the germline V gene (reference sequence). In nucleotides, the CDR3 is TGTGCCAGTAAACGACAGGGGGCCTACGAGCAGTACTTC. Translating it yields CASKRQGAYEQYF. The full variable domain, completed using reference TRBV19 and TRBJ2-7, is DGGITQSPKYLFRKEGQNVTLSCEQNLNHDAMYWYRQDPGQGLRLIYYSQIVNDFQKGDIAEGYSVSREKKESFPLTVTSAQKNPTAFYLCASKRQGAYEQYFGPGTRLTVT.

The chain has TRBV28 and TRBJ1-5, with no clear D. Germline-derived CDR1 and CDR2 are MDHEN and SYDVKM. Between the trimmed V and J ends, which lost 2 bases and 7 bases, there was a span of 9 bases. CDR3 length equals 13 residues. The CDR3 DNA reads as TGTGCCAGCAGTTTAGGTGGACGACAGCCCCAGCATTTT. It is translated as CASSLGGRQPQHF.

V gene TRBV6-6 combines with J gene TRBJ2-3, with D uncertain. V was cut by 8 bases and J by 2 bases, with 5 bases left in between. The CDR3 has 11 residues. Germline V CDR1 and CDR2: MNHNY, SVGAGI (reference sequence). The CDR3 nucleotides are TGTGCCAGCGACCTCACAGATACGCAGTATTTT. It is translated as CASDLTDTQYF.

This chain links TRBV4-1 with TRBJ2-5, with D possibly TRBD1 on 6 matching bases. This CDR3 has 15 residues. V was pared by 4 bases and J by 2 bases, with 14 bases between. Germline V gives CDR1 MGHRA, CDR2 YSYEKL. CDR3 sequence reads: CASSLIYTGQETQYF. The CDR3 DNA reads as TGCGCCAGCAGCCTCATATATACAGGGCAAGAGACCCAGTACTTC.

The CDR3 DNA reads as TGTGCCAGCAGCGTAACCAGGGACTGGGGGGCTGAGCAGTTCTTC. It translates to CASSVTRDWGAEQFF. The rearrangement links TRBV7-2 to TRBJ2-1; D may match TRBD1 or TRBD2 (6 bases each). Germline CDR1 SGHTA, CDR2 FQGNSA. This CDR3 is 15 amino acids long. V shed 5 bases and J shed 9 bases, with 20 bases lying between them. Using reference TRBV7-2 and TRBJ2-1 for the parts outside the CDR3, the full variable domain is GAGVSQSPSNKVTEKGKDVELRCDPISGHTALYWYRQSLGQGLEFLIYFQGNSAPDKSGLPSDRFSAERTGGSVSTLTIQRTQQEDSAVYLCASSVTRDWGAEQFFGPGTRLTVL.

The chain is built from TRBV5-1 and TRBJ1-4; D is uncertain. CDR3 length: 15 residues. V was trimmed by 4 bases and J by 8 bases, leaving 18 bases between them. Looked up from germline, CDR1 is SGHRS and CDR2 is YFSETQ. Here the CDR3 reads CASSLRATIGEKLFF. DNA of the CDR3: TGCGCCAGCAGCCTCCGGGCAACTATCGGGGAAAAACTGTTTTTT. Based on the CDR3 plus reference TRBV5-1 and TRBJ1-4, the full variable domain is KAGVTQTPRYLIKTRGQQVTLSCSPISGHRSVSWYQQTPGQGLQFLFEYFSETQRNKGNFPGRFSGRQFSNSRSEMNVSTLELGDSALYLCASSLRATIGEKLFFGSGTQLSVL.

The chain joins TRBV27 to TRBJ2-1, with D possibly matching TRBD2 (6 bases). With 8 bases removed from V and 4 bases from J, the gap between germline ends came to 15 bases. CDR3 size: 14 residues. Looked up from germline, CDR1 is MNHEY and CDR2 is SMNVEV (reference sequence). CDR3 DNA sequence: TGTGCCAGCTGGCGGGAACGGGGATACAATGAGCAGTTCTTC. As protein: CASWRERGYNEQFF.

The chain has TRBV7-2 and TRBJ1-2; D remains ambiguous. With 5 bases removed from V and 5 bases from J, the gap between germline ends came to 12 bases. The CDR3 covers 13 residues. Germline CDR1 SGHTA, CDR2 FQGNSA. The CDR3, as DNA: TGTGCCAGCAGCCCTGGTGGACGGTATGGCTACACCTTC. It specifies CASSPGGRYGYTF.

J is TRBJ2-3 and V is TRBV4-1, with 10 positions matching TRBD2. The CDR3 runs to 17 residues. Germline assignment: CDR1 MGHRA and CDR2 YSYEKL. Trimming took 0 bases from V and 8 from J; bases not matched to a gene: 11. The CDR3 sequence is CASSQDYLAGDPGTQYF. DNA for the CDR3: TGCGCCAGCAGCCAAGATTACCTAGCGGGGGACCCAGGTACGCAGTATTTT.